The present TCR beta chain was sequenced within a study of T cells expressing NK-cell markers. Study-wide results and limits: Each of about 6 donors carried dominant NKG2C+ clonotypes accounting for about 1.0-8% of CD8+ T cells.

One entry per CDR3 protein, without DNA, is what TCRdb gives after re-calling the 5' RACE reads. The sample's table shows 400,000 to 450,000 distinct CDR3 sequences. Concerning this clonotype itself: What it binds is unknown.

The receptor was derived from a woman between 18 and 70 years old in good health. Sequencing was performed on blood T cells: a sorted CD56 or NKG2C T cell subset, CD4+ or CD8+ T cells, or bulk PBMC T cells (not recorded which).

The CDR3 is CASSTRLAGLIDTQYF. The V call is TRBV7-8, the J call TRBJ2-3; TCRdb's D call, TRBD2, is unchecked because there is no DNA. The CDR3 runs 16 residues. Germline V gene sequence: CDR1 SGHVS, CDR2 FQNEAQ.